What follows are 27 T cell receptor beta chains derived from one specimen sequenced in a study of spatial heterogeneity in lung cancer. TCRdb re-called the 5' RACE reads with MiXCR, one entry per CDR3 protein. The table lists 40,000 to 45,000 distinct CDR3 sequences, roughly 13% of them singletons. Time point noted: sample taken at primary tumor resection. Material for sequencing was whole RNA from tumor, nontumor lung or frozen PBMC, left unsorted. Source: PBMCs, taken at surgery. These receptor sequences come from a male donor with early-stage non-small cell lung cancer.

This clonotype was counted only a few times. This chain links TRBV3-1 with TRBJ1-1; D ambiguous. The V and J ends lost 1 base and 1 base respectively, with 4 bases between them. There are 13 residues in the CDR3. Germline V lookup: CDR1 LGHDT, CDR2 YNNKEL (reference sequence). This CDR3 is CASSQVENTEAFF. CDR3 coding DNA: TGTGCCAGCAGCCAAGTGGAGAACACTGAAGCTTTCTTT.

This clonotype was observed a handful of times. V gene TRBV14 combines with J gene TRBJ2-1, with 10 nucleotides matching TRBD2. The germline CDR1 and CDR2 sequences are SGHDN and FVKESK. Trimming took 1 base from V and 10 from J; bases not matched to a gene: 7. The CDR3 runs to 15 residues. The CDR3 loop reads CASSQALAGVKEQFF. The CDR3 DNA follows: TGTGCCAGCAGCCAAGCCCTAGCGGGAGTAAAAGAGCAGTTCTTC.

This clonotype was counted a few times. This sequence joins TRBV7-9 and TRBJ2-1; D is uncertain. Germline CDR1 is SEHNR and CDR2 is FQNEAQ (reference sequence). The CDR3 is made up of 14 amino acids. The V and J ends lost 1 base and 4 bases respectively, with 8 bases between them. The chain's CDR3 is CASSLEVTYNEQFF. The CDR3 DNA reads TGTGCCAGCAGCTTAGAGGTAACTTACAATGAGCAGTTCTTC.

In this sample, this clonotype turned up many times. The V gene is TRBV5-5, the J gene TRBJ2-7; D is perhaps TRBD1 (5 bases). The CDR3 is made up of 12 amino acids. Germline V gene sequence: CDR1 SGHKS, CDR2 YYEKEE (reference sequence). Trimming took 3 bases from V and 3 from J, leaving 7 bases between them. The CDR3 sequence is CASSSTGYEQYF. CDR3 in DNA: TGTGCCAGCAGCTCCACAGGCTACGAGCAGTACTTC.

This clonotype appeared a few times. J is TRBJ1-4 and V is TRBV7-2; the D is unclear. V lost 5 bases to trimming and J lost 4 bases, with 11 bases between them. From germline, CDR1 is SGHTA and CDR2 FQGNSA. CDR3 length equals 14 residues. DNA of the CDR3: TGTGCCAGCAGCGAGCGGTCTTATAATGAAAAACTGTTTTTT. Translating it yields CASSERSYNEKLFF.

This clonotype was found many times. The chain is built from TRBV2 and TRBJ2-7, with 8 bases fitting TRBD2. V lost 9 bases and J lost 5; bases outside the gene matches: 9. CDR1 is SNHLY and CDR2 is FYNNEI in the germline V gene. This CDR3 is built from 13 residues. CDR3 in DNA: TGTGCCAGTGAATGGAGGGGACTAGACGAGCAGTACTTC. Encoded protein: CASEWRGLDEQYF. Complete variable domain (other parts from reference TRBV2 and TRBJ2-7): EPEVTQTPSHQVTQMGQEVILRCVPISNHLYFYWYRQILGQKVEFLVSFYNNEISEKSEIFDDQFSVERPDGSNFTLKIRSTKLEDSAMYFCASEWRGLDEQYFGPGTRLTVT.

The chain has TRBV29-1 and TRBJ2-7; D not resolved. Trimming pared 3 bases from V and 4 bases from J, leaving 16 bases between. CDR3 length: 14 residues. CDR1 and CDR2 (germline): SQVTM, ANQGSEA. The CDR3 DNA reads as TGCAGCGTTGACGGAACCGTGTTCCCGTACGAGCAGTACTTC. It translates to CSVDGTVFPYEQYF.

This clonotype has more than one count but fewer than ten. The CDR3 protein is CASSFPGQLTGELFF. The CDR3 region has the DNA TGTGCCAGCAGCTTTCCGGGACAGCTCACCGGGGAGCTGTTTTTT. The chain is built from TRBV7-9 and TRBJ2-2, with 7 bases matching TRBD1. CDR1 and CDR2 from the germline V gene are SEHNR and FQNEAQ (reference sequence). V gave up 3 bases and J gave up 4 bases; unmatched junction bases: 5. The CDR3 covers 15 residues.

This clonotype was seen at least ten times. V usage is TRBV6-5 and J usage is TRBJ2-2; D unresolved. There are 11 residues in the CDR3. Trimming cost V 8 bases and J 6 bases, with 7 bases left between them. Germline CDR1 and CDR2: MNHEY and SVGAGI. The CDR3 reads CASWSSGELFF. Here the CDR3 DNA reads TGTGCCAGCTGGTCGTCCGGGGAGCTGTTTTTT.

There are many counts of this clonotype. The CDR3 spells CASSQGTGRYEQYF. Here the CDR3 DNA reads TGCGCCAGCAGCCAAGGGACAGGGAGGTACGAGCAGTACTTC. This chain connects TRBV4-3 to TRBJ2-7; 8 bases align to TRBD1. J was trimmed by 4 bases and V by 1 base; bases with no gene match: 3. Per germline, CDR1 LGHNA and CDR2 YSLEER. This CDR3 contains 14 residues.

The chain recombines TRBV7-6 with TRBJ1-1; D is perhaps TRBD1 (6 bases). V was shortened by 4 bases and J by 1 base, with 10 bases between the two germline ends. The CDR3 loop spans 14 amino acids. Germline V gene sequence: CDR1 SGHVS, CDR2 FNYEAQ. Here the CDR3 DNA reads TGTGCCAGCAGCTGGGGGCAGGGGAACACTGAAGCTTTCTTT. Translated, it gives CASSWGQGNTEAFF.

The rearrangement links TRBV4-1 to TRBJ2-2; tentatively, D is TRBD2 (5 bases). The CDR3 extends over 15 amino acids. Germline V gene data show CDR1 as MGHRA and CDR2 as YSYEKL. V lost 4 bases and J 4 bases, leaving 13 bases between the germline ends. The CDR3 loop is CASSPGKAGTGELFF. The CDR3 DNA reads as TGCGCCAGCAGCCCGGGGAAGGCGGGCACCGGGGAGCTGTTTTTT.

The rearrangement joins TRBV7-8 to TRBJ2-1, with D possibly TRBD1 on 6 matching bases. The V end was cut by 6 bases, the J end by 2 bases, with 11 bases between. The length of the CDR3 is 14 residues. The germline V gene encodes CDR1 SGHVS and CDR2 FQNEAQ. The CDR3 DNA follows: TGTGCCAGCAGTGATTGGGACACCTACAATGAGCAGTTCTTC. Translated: CASSDWDTYNEQFF.

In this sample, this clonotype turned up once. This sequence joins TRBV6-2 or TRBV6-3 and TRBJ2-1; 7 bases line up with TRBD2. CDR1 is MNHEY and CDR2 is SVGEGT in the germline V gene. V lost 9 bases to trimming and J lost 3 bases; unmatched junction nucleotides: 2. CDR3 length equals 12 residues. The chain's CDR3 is CASGGGYNEQFF. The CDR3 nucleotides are TGTGCCAGTGGGGGGGGCTACAATGAGCAGTTCTTC.

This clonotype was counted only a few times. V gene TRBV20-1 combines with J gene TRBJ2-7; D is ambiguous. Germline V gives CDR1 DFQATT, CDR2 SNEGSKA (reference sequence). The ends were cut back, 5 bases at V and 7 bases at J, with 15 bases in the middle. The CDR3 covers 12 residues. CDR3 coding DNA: TGCAGTGCTCTCGGCCCGACGCGGGAGCAGTACTTC. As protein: CSALGPTREQYF.

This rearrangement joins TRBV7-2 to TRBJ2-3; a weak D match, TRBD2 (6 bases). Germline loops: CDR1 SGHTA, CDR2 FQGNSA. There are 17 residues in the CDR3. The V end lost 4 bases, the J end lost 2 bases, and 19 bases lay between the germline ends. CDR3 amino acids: CASSSRRVGSLTDTQYF. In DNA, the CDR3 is TGTGCCAGCAGCTCCCGACGGGTCGGGAGCCTCACAGATACGCAGTATTTT.

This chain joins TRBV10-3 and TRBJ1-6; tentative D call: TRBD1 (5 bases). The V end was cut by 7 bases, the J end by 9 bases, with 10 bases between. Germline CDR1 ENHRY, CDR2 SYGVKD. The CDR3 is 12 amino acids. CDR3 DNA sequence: TGTGCCATCACCGACAGTGTTTCACCCCTCCACTTT. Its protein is CAITDSVSPLHF.

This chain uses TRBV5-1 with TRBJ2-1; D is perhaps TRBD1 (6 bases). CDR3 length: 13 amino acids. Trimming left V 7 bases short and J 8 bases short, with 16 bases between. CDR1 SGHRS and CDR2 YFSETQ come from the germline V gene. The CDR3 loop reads CASRQWTVDEQFF. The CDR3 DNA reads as TGCGCCAGCCGTCAATGGACAGTCGATGAGCAGTTCTTC.

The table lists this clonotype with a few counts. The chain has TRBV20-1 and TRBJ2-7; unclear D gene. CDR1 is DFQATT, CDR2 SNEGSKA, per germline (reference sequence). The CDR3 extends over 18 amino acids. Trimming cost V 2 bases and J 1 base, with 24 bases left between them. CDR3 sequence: CSARNYRNPPAGSYEQYF. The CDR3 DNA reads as TGCAGTGCTAGAAATTATAGGAATCCCCCGGCAGGATCCTACGAGCAGTACTTC.

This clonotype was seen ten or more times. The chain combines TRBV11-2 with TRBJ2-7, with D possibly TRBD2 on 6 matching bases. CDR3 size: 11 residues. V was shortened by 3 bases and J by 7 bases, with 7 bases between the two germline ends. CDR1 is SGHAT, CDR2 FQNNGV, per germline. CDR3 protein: CASSFREEQYF. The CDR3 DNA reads TGTGCCAGCAGCTTTCGGGAGGAGCAGTACTTC.

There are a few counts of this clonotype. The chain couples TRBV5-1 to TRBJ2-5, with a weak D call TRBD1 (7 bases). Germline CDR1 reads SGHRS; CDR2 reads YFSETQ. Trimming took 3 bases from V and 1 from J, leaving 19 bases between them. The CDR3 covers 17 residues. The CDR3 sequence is CASSSSPPGGPQETQYF. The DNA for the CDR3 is TGCGCCAGCAGCTCGAGCCCCCCAGGGGGGCCCCAAGAGACCCAGTACTTC.

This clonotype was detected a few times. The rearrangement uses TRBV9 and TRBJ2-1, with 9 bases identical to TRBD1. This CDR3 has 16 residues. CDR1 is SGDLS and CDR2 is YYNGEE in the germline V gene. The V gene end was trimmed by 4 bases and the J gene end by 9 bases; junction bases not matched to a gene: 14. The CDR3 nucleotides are TGTGCCAGCAGCACCCAATCCGGGACAGGGAAAGGTGAGCAGTTCTTC. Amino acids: CASSTQSGTGKGEQFF.

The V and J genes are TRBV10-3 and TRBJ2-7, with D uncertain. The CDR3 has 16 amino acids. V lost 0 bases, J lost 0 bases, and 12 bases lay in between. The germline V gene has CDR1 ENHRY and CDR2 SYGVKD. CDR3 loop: CAISESKQSSSYEQYF. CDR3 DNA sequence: TGTGCCATCAGTGAGTCGAAACAGAGTAGCTCCTACGAGCAGTACTTC.

The CDR3 region is CASSAEDRGWETQYF. The CDR3 nucleotides read TGTGCCAGCAGCGCCGAGGACAGGGGGTGGGAGACCCAGTACTTC. The chain combines TRBV7-8 with TRBJ2-5, with 10 bases lining up with TRBD1. Per germline, CDR1 SGHVS and CDR2 FQNEAQ. Trimming removed 5 bases from V and 5 bases from J; junction bases left unmatched: 8. The CDR3 is made up of 15 amino acids.

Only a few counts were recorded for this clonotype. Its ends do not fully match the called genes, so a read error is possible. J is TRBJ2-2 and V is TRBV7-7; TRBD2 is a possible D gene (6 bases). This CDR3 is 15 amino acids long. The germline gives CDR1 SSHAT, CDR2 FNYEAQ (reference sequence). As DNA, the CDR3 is TGTGCTAGCAGCTTGCGGGGAAATAATGGCGGGGAGCTGTTTTTT. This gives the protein CASSLRGNNGGELFF.

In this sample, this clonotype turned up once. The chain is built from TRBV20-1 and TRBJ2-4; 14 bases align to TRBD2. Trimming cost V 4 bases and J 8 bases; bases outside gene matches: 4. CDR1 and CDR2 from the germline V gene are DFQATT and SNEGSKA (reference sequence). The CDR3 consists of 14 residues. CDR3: CSANGLAGGDIQYF. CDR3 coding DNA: TGCAGTGCTAACGGACTAGCGGGGGGTGACATTCAGTACTTC.

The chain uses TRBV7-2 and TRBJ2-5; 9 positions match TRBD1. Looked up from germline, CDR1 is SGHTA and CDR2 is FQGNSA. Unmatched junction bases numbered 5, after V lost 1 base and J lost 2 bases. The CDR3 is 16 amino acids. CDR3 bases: TGTGCCAGCAGCTTAGGGCCCGGACAGGGGCAAGAGACCCAGTACTTC. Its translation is CASSLGPGQGQETQYF.